This TCR beta chain was identified in a study of cytomegalovirus exposure and HLA in healthy donors. Study-wide background: Early release data held roughly 90 million unique TCRs from HLA-typed donors. Clustering assigned about 80% of the approximately 400 genotyped donors to the Caucasian-associated ancestry cluster.

Note on this clone: Its antigen remains unidentified.

The CDR3 is 19 residues long. Study conclusions and caveats: The only immune exposure information that was available was CMV serostatus. Researchers reported in a later analysis that common viral pathogens appeared linked to several top clusters.

The primer mix had 60 Vbeta and 13 Jbeta primers. Clones were read by immunoSEQ multiplex PCR, and TCRdb kept only the in-frame ones, dropping some. The data hold roughly 88,000 clones, with around 80% observed a single time. The sequence was obtained from a man aged 30 to 45 in good health and CMV-seropositive. J is TRBJ2-5 and V is TRBV1; TRBD2 is taken as the D call from the table, unchecked against the DNA. TRBV1 is shown as a pseudogene. Sequencing used PBMCs. This CDR3 reads CTPGGLAGWKQEIQETQYF. The CDR3 bases are TGCACCCCGGGCGGGCTAGCGGGGTGGAAACAGGAAATCCAAGAGACCCAGTACTTC.